This is a list of T cell receptor beta chains from one sample in a study of CD8+ T cells in alopecia areata. Generated by immunoSEQ multiplex PCR, the TCRdb table keeps only in-frame clones and is missing some. Of about 210,000 clones in the sample, around 65% were seen once. The material was CD4+ T cells sorted from blood, obtained at week 4, from a patient treated with tofacitinib. These receptors came from a human donor with alopecia areata. Both conserved end residues are part of each CDR3.

J gene,V gene,CDR3 protein
TRBJ1-1,TRBV7-6,CASSPMGGTEAFF
TRBJ1-2,TRBV30,CAWSPRDRNYGYTF
TRBJ1-5,TRBV6-5,CASSYSRDQPQHF
TRBJ1-5,TRBV30,CAWSMWGAEGNQPQHF
TRBJ2-2,TRBV7-2,CASSLAKGRDGELFF
TRBJ2-7,TRBV7-9,CASSRSGTPNEQYF
TRBJ1-1,TRBV7-2,CASSLDTNTEAFF
TRBJ2-5,TRBV15,CATSISGGAPQETQYF
TRBJ2-3,TRBV5-6,CASSLDYLGTQYF
TRBJ1-2,TRBV7-6,CASIDRGFGYTF
TRBJ2-7,TRBV7-8,CASSFTIAGEQYEQYF
TRBJ2-7,TRBV18,CASHKGSSYEQYF
TRBJ2-3,TRBV10-3,CAISQGTVQSDTQYF
TRBJ1-5,TRBV30,CAWSPGQSNQPQHF
TRBJ2-2,TRBV5-1,CASSPGLAGGELFF
TRBJ2-7,TRBV7-2,CASSSGPLREQYF
TRBJ2-2,TRBV10-3,CAIRRTGGANGELFF
TRBJ2-7,TRBV7-2,CASSLVGGGTGTYEQYF
TRBJ1-1,TRBV29-1,CSVGQGARTEAFF
TRBJ2-1,TRBV5-6,CASSPLGSLSYNEQFF
TRBJ1-4,TRBV7-9,CASSPGGQLMQKLFF
TRBJ2-3,TRBV29-1,CSQTGGGSDTQYF
TRBJ2-5,TRBV7-9,CASSQGNSQETQYF
TRBJ1-4,TRBV5-1,CASSPGQGGNEKLFF